Sequencing of this T cell receptor beta chain was carried out in a study of T cell changes during pregnancy in multiple sclerosis. This CDR3 has 17 residues. The V and J ends lost 3 bases and 1 base, in that order; junction bases with no gene match: 8. Germline V gives CDR1 SEHNR, CDR2 FQNEAQ (reference sequence). Here immunoSEQ multiplex PCR was the method, and the copy in TCRdb shows in-frame clones only, minus some. The repertoire includes some 20,000 clones, 70% to 90% of them detected once, and roughly 5.5% sits in the top ten. The sample here was CD8+ T cells from peripheral blood mononuclear cells, taken in the second trimester of pregnancy. The source is a female donor in good health, enrolled as a control in a pregnancy study. V and J are TRBV7-9 and TRBJ2-3; 9 bases align to TRBD1. CDR3 sequence (DNA): TGTGCCAGCAGCTTCCTTATGACAGGGGGGGGCACAGATACGCAGTATTTT. The encoded protein is CASSFLMTGGGTDTQYF.